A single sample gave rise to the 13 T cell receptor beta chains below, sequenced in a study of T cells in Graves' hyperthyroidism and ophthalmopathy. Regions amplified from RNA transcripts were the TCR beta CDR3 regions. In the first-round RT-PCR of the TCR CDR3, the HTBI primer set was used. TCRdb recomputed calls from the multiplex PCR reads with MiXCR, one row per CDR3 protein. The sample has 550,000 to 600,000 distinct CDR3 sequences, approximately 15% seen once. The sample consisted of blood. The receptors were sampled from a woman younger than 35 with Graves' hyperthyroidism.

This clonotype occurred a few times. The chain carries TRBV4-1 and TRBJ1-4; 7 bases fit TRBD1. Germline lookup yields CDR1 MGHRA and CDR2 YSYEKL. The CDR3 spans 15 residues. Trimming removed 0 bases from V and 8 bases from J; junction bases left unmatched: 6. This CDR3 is CASSQDPPGGEKLFF. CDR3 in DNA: TGCGCCAGCAGCCAAGATCCTCCAGGGGGAGAAAAACTGTTTTTT.

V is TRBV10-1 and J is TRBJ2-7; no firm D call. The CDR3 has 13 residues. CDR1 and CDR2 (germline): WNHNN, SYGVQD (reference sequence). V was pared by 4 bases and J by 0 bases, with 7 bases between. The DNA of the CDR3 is TGCGCCAGCAGTGGATTGAGCTCCTACGAGCAGTACTTC. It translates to CASSGLSSYEQYF.

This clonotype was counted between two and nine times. DNA for the CDR3: TGTGCCAGCAGGAACGGGGGGGCCCCCTACAATGAGCAGTTCTTC. This translates into CASRNGGAPYNEQFF. The chain is built from TRBV6-1 and TRBJ2-1, with 8 bases that match TRBD2. V shed 6 bases, J shed 2 bases, and the junction held 6 bases outside the gene matches. CDR3 length: 15 residues. Germline values: CDR1 MNHNS, CDR2 SASEGT.

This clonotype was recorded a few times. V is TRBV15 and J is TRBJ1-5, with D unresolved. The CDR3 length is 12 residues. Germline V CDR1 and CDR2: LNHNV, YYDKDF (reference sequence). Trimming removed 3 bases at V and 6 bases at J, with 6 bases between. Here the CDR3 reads CATSRSSQPQHF. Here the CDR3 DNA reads TGTGCCACCAGCAGGTCGAGTCAGCCCCAGCATTTT.

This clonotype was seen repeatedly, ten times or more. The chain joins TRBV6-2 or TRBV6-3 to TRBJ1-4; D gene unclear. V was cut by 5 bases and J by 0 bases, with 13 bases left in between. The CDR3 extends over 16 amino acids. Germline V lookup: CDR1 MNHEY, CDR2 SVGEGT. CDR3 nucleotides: TGTGCCAGCAGTACCCGGACGGCCGCAACTAATGAAAAACTGTTTTTT. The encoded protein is CASSTRTAATNEKLFF.

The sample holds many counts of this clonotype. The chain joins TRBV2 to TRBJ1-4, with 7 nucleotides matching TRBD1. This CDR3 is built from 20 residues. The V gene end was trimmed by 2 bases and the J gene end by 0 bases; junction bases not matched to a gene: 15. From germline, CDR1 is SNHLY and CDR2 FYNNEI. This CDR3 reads CASSEPMGDSYQTTNEKLFF. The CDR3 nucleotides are TGTGCCAGCAGTGAACCTATGGGGGACAGCTATCAGACAACTAATGAAAAACTGTTTTTT.

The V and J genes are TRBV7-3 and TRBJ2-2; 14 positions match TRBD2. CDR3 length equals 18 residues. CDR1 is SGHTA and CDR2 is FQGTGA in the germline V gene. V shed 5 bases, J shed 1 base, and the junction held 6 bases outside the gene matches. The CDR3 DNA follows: TGTGCCAGCAGCCCGGGACTAGCGGGAGCACTGAACACCGGGGAGCTGTTTTTT. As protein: CASSPGLAGALNTGELFF.

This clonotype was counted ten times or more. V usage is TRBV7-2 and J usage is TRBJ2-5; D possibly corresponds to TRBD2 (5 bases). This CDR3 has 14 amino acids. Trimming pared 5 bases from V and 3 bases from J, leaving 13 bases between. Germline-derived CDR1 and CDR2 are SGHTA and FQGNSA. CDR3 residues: CASSLLTREETQYF. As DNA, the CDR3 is TGTGCCAGCAGCCTCCTGACGAGGGAAGAGACCCAGTACTTC.

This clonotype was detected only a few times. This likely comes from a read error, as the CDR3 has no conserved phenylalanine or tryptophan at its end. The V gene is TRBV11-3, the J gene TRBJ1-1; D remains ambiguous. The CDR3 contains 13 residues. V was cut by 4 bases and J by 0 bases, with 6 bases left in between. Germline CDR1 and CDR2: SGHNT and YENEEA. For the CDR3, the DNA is TGTGCCAGCAGCTCCGGAGTGAACACTGAAGCTTTCCTT. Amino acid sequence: CASSSGVNTEAFL.

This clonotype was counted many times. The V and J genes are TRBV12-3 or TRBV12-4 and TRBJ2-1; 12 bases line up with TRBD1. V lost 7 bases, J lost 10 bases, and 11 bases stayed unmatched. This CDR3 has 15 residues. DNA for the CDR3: TGTGCCAGCAATTCGCAGGGACAGGGGGCGGGGGAGCAGTTCTTC. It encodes CASNSQGQGAGEQFF.

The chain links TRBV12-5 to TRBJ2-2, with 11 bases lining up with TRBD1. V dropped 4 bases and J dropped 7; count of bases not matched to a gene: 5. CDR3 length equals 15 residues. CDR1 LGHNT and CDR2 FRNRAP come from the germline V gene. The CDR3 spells CASGSGTGGYGELFF. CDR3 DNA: TGTGCTAGTGGTTCTGGGACAGGGGGATACGGGGAGCTGTTTTTT.

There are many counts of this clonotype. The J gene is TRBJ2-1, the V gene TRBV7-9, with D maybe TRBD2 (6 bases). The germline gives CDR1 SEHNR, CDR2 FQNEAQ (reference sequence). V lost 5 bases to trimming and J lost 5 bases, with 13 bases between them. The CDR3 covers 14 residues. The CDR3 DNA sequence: TGTGCCAGCAGCCCCGCGGAGGGAAACAATGAGCAGTTCTTC. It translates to CASSPAEGNNEQFF.

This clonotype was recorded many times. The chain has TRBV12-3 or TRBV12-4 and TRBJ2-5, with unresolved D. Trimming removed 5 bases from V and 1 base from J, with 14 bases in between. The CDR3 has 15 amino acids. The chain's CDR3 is CASSLLAEAQETQYF. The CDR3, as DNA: TGTGCCAGCAGTCTCCTGGCCGAAGCCCAAGAGACCCAGTACTTC.